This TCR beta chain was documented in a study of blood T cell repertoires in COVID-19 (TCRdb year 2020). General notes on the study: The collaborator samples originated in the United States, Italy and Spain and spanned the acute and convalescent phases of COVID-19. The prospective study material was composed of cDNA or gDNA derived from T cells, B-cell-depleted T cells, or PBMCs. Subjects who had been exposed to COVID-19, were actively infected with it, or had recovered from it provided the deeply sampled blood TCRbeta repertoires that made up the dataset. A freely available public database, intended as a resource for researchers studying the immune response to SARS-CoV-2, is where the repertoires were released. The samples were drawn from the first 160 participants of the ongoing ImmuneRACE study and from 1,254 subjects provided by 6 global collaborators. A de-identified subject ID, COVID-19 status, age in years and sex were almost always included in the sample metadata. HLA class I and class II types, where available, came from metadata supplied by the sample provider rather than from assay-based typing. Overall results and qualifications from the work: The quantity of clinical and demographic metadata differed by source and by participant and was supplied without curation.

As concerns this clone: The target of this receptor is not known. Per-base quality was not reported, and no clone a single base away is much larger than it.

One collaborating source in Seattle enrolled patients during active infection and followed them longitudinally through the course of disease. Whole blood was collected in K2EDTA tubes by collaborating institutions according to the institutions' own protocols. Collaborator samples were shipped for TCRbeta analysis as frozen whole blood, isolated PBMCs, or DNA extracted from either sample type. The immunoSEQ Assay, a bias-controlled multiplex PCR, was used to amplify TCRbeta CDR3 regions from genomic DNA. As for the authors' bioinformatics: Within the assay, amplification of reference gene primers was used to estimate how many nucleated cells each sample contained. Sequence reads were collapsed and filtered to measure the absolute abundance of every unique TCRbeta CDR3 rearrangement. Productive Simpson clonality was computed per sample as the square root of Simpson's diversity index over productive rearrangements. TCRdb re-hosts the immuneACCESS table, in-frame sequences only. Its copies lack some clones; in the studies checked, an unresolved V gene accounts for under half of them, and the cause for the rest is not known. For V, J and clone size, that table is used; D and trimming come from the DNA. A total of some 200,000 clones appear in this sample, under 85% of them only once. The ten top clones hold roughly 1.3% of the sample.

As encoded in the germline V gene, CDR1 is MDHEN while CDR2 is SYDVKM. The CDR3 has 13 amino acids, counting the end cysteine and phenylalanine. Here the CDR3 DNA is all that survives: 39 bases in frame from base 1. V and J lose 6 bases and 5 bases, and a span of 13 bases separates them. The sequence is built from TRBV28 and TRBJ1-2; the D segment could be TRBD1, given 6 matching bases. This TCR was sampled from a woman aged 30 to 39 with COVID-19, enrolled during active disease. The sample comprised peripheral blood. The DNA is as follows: TGTGCCAGCAGCCGTGACAGGCAATATGGCTACACCTTC. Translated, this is CASSRDRQYGYTF.